The following is a T cell receptor beta chain sequence with its context. This specimen belongs to a study of OX40 agonist ivuxolimab in advanced cancers. The V gene end was trimmed by 4 bases and the J gene end by 0 bases; junction bases not matched to a gene: 8. There are 16 residues in the CDR3. The germline V gene has CDR1 SGHTA and CDR2 FQGNSA. TCRdb keeps only in-frame clones here, not all; method: immunoSEQ multiplex PCR. The repertoire has around 64,000 clones, 75% to 90% of them found once; the top ten carry around 0.38%. The genes are TRBV7-2 and TRBJ1-1, with 7 bases matching TRBD1. The sequencing used CD4+ or CD8+ T cells sorted from blood, collected in a trial of the OX40 agonist ivuxolimab. The source is an adult with an advanced solid tumor such as melanoma, head and neck, liver or kidney cancer. In DNA form, the CDR3 reads TGTGCCAGCAGCTCTACTCGACAGGGACTGAACACTGAAGCTTTCTTT. Translated, it gives CASSSTRQGLNTEAFF. Combining the CDR3 with reference TRBV7-2 and TRBJ1-1 gives the whole variable domain GAGVSQSPSNKVTEKGKDVELRCDPISGHTALYWYRQSLGQGLEFLIYFQGNSAPDKSGLPSDRFSAERTGGSVSTLTIQRTQQEDSAVYLCASSSTRQGLNTEAFFGQGTRLTVV.